These 32 T cell receptor beta chains share one sample of origin, sequenced in a study of control samples from healthy donors and cancer patients (TCRdb year 2020). The method behind the library was the immunoSEQ multiplex PCR assay. In its TCRdb copy, this immuneACCESS table keeps in-frame sequences only and misses some clones. Where compared with another copy, unresolved V genes explain less than half of these, and the others have no known cause. This sample holds 110,000 to 150,000 clones; roughly 92% were observed only once. Together, the top ten hold roughly 13% of the sample. The sample taken for sequencing was blood. These receptors all come from a middle-aged man in good health.

With respect to this clone: Other DNA sequences in this specimen translate into the identical CDR3. V usage is TRBV5-1 and J usage is TRBJ2-6; D remains ambiguous. CDR3 length: 15 amino acids. Germline CDR1 and CDR2: SGHRS and YFSETQ. The ends were cut back, 5 bases at V and 2 bases at J, with 11 bases in the middle. The CDR3 is CASSPPGTGANVLTF. CDR3 coding DNA: TGCGCCAGCAGTCCTCCTGGGACTGGGGCCAACGTCCTGACTTTC.

This chain joins TRBV18 and TRBJ1-3; D is undetermined. The CDR3 runs to 21 residues. V lost 0 bases and J lost 0, with 24 bases in between. Germline V gives CDR1 KGHSH, CDR2 LQKENI. CDR3 sequence reads: CASSPPEGAGDFMSSGNTIYF. Here the CDR3 DNA reads TGTGCCAGCTCACCACCTGAGGGTGCAGGAGATTTTATGAGCTCTGGAAACACCATATATTTT.

This chain uses TRBV18 with TRBJ2-7; 7 bases line up with TRBD2. The V and J ends lost 3 bases and 6 bases, in that order; junction bases with no gene match: 2. Germline CDR1 reads KGHSH; CDR2 reads LQKENI. CDR3 length: 12 residues. The CDR3 region has the DNA TGTGCCAGCTCACCGCGGGGGAGCGAGCAGTACTTC. It encodes CASSPRGSEQYF.

This chain links TRBV2 with TRBJ2-5; 9 bases agree with TRBD1. The CDR3 sequence is 16 residues long. Germline CDR1 is SNHLY and CDR2 is FYNNEI. J lost 5 bases, V lost 6 bases, and 13 bases had no gene match. The CDR3 region is CASSQLGTGGGETQYF. CDR3 coding DNA: TGTGCCAGCAGCCAGCTGGGAACAGGGGGCGGCGAGACCCAGTACTTC.

The chain employs TRBV19 and TRBJ1-5; a possible D gene is TRBD1 (5 bases). CDR3 length equals 17 residues. V dropped 7 bases and J dropped 0 bases, with 19 bases sitting between them. From germline, CDR1 is LNHDA and CDR2 SQIVND (reference sequence). The CDR3 here is CASTKIGAEYSNQPQHF. CDR3 sequence (DNA): TGTGCCAGTACCAAAATCGGGGCAGAATATAGCAATCAGCCCCAGCATTTT.

This chain joins TRBV25-1 and TRBJ2-2; tentative D call: TRBD2 (5 bases). V was cut by 7 bases and J by 0 bases, with 9 bases left in between. CDR1 is MGHDK and CDR2 is SYGVNS in the germline V gene. The CDR3 has 14 amino acids. The CDR3 loop reads CASTGDSNTGELFF. The CDR3 coding sequence is TGTGCCAGCACCGGGGATTCGAACACCGGGGAGCTGTTTTTT.

This clone was detected a few times. CDR3 protein: CASSENWGYTF. CDR3 in DNA: TGTGCCAGCAGCGAGAACTGGGGCTACACCTTC. This chain uses TRBV7-9 with TRBJ1-2; D is uncertain. The CDR3 has 11 residues. The germline V gene has CDR1 SEHNR and CDR2 FQNEAQ (reference sequence). The V gene lost 5 bases and the J gene lost 8 bases, with 9 bases spanning the gap.

The chain employs TRBV4-3 and TRBJ2-7, with TRBD1 matching over 11 bases. Looked up from germline, CDR1 is LGHNA and CDR2 is YSLEER. There are 15 residues in the CDR3. J was trimmed by 0 bases and V by 5 bases; bases with no gene match: 3. This chain's CDR3 is CASSLGTGGSYEQYF. The CDR3 DNA reads TGCGCCAGCAGCTTGGGGACAGGGGGCTCCTACGAGCAGTACTTC.

The chain has TRBV6-4 and TRBJ1-1; D remains unclear. Trimming pared 4 bases from V and 1 base from J, leaving 7 bases between. CDR3 length: 13 residues. Germline CDR1 MRHNA, CDR2 SNTAGT. This CDR3 reads CASSAVRNTEAFF. DNA of the CDR3: TGTGCCAGCAGTGCTGTTCGGAACACTGAAGCTTTCTTT.

The DNA for the CDR3 is TGCGCCAGCAGCCAAGATTCTCGCAGGGAGCAGTTCTATGGCTACACCTTC. Its protein product is CASSQDSRREQFYGYTF. The V and J genes are TRBV4-1 and TRBJ1-2; D might be TRBD1 (5 bases). Germline V gene lookup returns CDR1 MGHRA and CDR2 YSYEKL. The CDR3 is made up of 17 amino acids. Trimming stripped 0 bases from V and 4 bases from J, with 18 bases between.

The V and J genes are TRBV2 and TRBJ2-3; D could derive from TRBD1 or TRBD2 (5 bases each). CDR3 size: 15 residues. Germline V gene lookup returns CDR1 SNHLY and CDR2 FYNNEI. V was shortened by 8 bases and J by 2 bases, with 17 bases between the two germline ends. CDR3 in amino acids: CASGDGKRNTDTQYF. CDR3 bases: TGTGCCAGCGGGGACGGAAAACGTAACACAGATACGCAGTATTTT.

The chain couples TRBV12-3 or TRBV12-4 to TRBJ1-1; maybe TRBD1 (5 bases). The CDR3 contains 12 residues. V gave up 6 bases and J gave up 5 bases, with 10 bases separating them. The CDR3 DNA reads as TGTGCCAGCAGCCCAGGGTGGACTGAAGCTTTCTTT. It translates to CASSPGWTEAFF.

The chain couples TRBV7-9 to TRBJ1-1; 9 bases line up with TRBD1. V dropped 5 bases and J dropped 4; count of bases not matched to a gene: 17. The CDR3 is 18 amino acids. CDR1 is SEHNR and CDR2 is FQNEAQ in the germline V gene (reference sequence). The CDR3 region is CASSPRSTRDRVPTEAFF. CDR3 nucleotide sequence: TGTGCCAGCAGCCCGCGATCAACTCGGGACAGGGTCCCCACTGAAGCTTTCTTT.

The genes are TRBV5-1 and TRBJ2-7, with D perhaps matching TRBD2 (6 bases). CDR1 is SGHRS and CDR2 is YFSETQ in the germline V gene. Trimming cost V 5 bases and J 3 bases, with 18 bases left between them. The CDR3 is made up of 15 amino acids. Written as DNA, the CDR3 is TGCGCCAGCAGTGGGACCCCGGGAGCCTTCTACGAGCAGTACTTC. Translating gives CASSGTPGAFYEQYF.

The chain joins TRBV19 to TRBJ1-4; D is unresolved. CDR1 LNHDA and CDR2 SQIVND come from the germline V gene (reference sequence). The CDR3 consists of 12 residues. V shed 3 bases and J shed 8 bases, with 7 bases lying between them. CDR3: CASSMDEEKLFF. The CDR3 DNA reads as TGTGCCAGTAGTATGGACGAAGAAAAACTGTTTTTT.

J is TRBJ1-2 and V is TRBV5-1, with D hard to call. The germline V gene encodes CDR1 SGHRS and CDR2 YFSETQ. The V end was cut by 0 bases, the J end by 1 base, with 10 bases between. This CDR3 region has 15 residues. CDR3 sequence (DNA): TGCGCCAGCAGCTTGGGTTCCGGATTTAACTATGGCTACACCTTC. This gives the protein CASSLGSGFNYGYTF.

The chain combines TRBV5-1 with TRBJ2-2; TRBD1 agrees at 12 bases. V dropped 1 base and J dropped 7; count of bases not matched to a gene: 5. The CDR3 has 16 residues. Germline V gives CDR1 SGHRS, CDR2 YFSETQ. The CDR3 DNA is TGCGCCAGCAGCTTGATGGGACAGGGGGCTGGCGGGGAGCTGTTTTTT. Its protein product is CASSLMGQGAGGELFF.

The rearrangement uses TRBV5-6 and TRBJ1-6; D may be TRBD1 (5 bases). Germline V lookup: CDR1 SGHDT, CDR2 YYEEEE. Trimming removed 4 bases at V and 7 bases at J, with 15 bases between. The CDR3 has 15 residues. Here the CDR3 reads CASSHRRGINSPLHF. The DNA for the CDR3 is TGTGCCAGCAGCCATAGGCGGGGCATCAATTCACCCCTCCACTTT. The full variable domain, its missing parts supplied by reference TRBV5-6 and TRBJ1-6, is DAGVTQSPTHLIKTRGQQVTLRCSPKSGHDTVSWYQQALGQGPQFIFQYYEEEERQRGNFPDRFSGHQFPNYSSELNVNALLLGDSALYLCASSHRRGINSPLHFGNGTRLTVT.

CDR3 in DNA: TGCGCCAGCAGCCAAGAGGAGGCGGAGCAGTACTTC. This translates into CASSQEEAEQYF. The gene calls are TRBV4-1 and TRBJ2-7, with D possibly being TRBD2 (5 bases). Per the germline V gene, CDR1 is MGHRA and CDR2 is YSYEKL. V gave up 0 bases and J gave up 7 bases, with 7 bases separating them. The CDR3 is 12 residues long.

The chain is built from TRBV9 and TRBJ1-3; tentative D call: TRBD1 (6 bases). From germline, CDR1 is SGDLS and CDR2 YYNGEE. The length of the CDR3 is 15 residues. V was pared by 3 bases and J by 0 bases, with 10 bases between. The CDR3 here is CASSGGTNSGNTIYF. CDR3 DNA: TGTGCCAGCAGCGGGGGGACAAACTCTGGAAACACCATATATTTT.

V and J are TRBV9 and TRBJ1-5, with 8 positions matching TRBD1. The germline CDR1 and CDR2 sequences are SGDLS and YYNGEE. The V segment lost 0 bases and the J segment 6 bases; nucleotides outside the gene matches: 5. The CDR3 contains 15 residues. In DNA, the CDR3 is TGTGCCAGCAGCGTAGCAGGGGGCGCGGGTCAGCCCCAGCATTTT. It specifies CASSVAGGAGQPQHF.

The rearrangement joins TRBV10-1 to TRBJ2-1, with 11 bases aligning to TRBD2. Germline values: CDR1 WNHNN, CDR2 SYGVQD (reference sequence). V shed 0 bases, J shed 4 bases, and the junction held 5 bases outside the gene matches. This CDR3 comprises 17 residues. CDR3 sequence reads: CASSESRGTSGYNEQFF. CDR3 coding DNA: TGCGCCAGCAGTGAGTCTCGCGGGACTAGCGGTTACAATGAGCAGTTCTTC.

The gene calls are TRBV23-1 and TRBJ2-7; 8 bases match TRBD1. TRBV23-1 is an ORF, with its function uncertain. This CDR3 comprises 16 residues. The V and J ends lost 0 bases and 4 bases, in that order; junction bases with no gene match: 8. Here the CDR3 reads CASSQSAPGQGYEQYF. As DNA, the CDR3 is TGCGCCAGCAGTCAATCGGCCCCTGGACAGGGATACGAGCAGTACTTC.

The chain uses TRBV6-5 and TRBJ1-6; D gene uncertain. There are 15 residues in the CDR3. Between the trimmed V and J ends, which lost 1 base and 3 bases, there was a span of 7 bases. Germline V gene sequence: CDR1 MNHEY, CDR2 SVGAGI. The CDR3 sequence is CASSYFPDYNSPLHF. DNA for the CDR3: TGTGCCAGCAGTTACTTCCCAGACTATAATTCACCCCTCCACTTT.

The chain joins TRBV28 to TRBJ2-1; D could derive from TRBD1 or TRBD2 (6 bases each). The CDR3 consists of 16 residues. The germline V and J ends were trimmed by 4 bases and 9 bases, with 22 bases remaining between them. Germline values: CDR1 MDHEN, CDR2 SYDVKM. The CDR3 DNA sequence: TGTGCCAGCAGTTCTCTCCACCCCAACGGGGGCGTTGAGCAGTTCTTC. It encodes CASSSLHPNGGVEQFF.

This chain connects TRBV7-9 to TRBJ2-5; no clear D gene. V was pared by 7 bases and J by 5 bases, with 17 bases between. CDR1 and CDR2 (germline): SEHNR, FQNEAQ (reference sequence). The CDR3 extends over 14 amino acids. CDR3 protein: CASTYPPAQETQYF. The CDR3 DNA follows: TGTGCCAGCACCTATCCCCCAGCCCAGGAGACCCAGTACTTC. The variable domain in full, with the rest retrieved from reference TRBV7-9 and TRBJ2-5, is DTGVSQNPRHKITKRGQNVTFRCDPISEHNRLYWYRQTLGQGPEFLTYFQNEAQLEKSRLLSDRFSAERPKGSFSTLEIQRTEQGDSAMYLCASTYPPAQETQYFGPGTRLLVL.

This chain joins TRBV6-2 or TRBV6-3 and TRBJ2-7; 7 bases are a match to TRBD1. Germline CDR1 is MNHEY and CDR2 is SVGEGT. There are 15 residues in the CDR3. Trimming took 2 bases from V and 6 from J; bases not matched to a gene: 10. CDR3 amino acids: CASSYPRDSIGEQYF. In DNA form, the CDR3 reads TGTGCCAGCAGTTACCCAAGGGACAGTATTGGCGAGCAGTACTTC.

The chain uses TRBV4-3 and TRBJ1-2; 8 nucleotides align to TRBD1. V trimming: 3 bases; J trimming: 5 bases; junction bases outside the gene matches: 2. CDR3 size: 13 residues. Germline V gene sequence: CDR1 LGHNA, CDR2 YSLEER. DNA of the CDR3: TGCGCCAGCAGCCAGACAGGGGTTTATGGCTACACCTTC. Encoded protein: CASSQTGVYGYTF.

The chain uses TRBV6-4 and TRBJ1-5; no clear D gene. The CDR3 is 17 amino acids. The germline CDR1 and CDR2 sequences are MRHNA and SNTAGT. V lost 4 bases to trimming and J lost 3 bases, with 19 bases between them. In DNA form, the CDR3 reads TGTGCCAGCAGTGTCTATAATAGGCCAGCAAACAATCAGCCCCAGCATTTT. It yields the protein CASSVYNRPANNQPQHF.

This clone occurred a few times. CDR3 residues: CASSDTTGQMNTEAFF. For the CDR3, the DNA is TGTGCCAGCAGCGATACGACAGGCCAGATGAACACTGAAGCTTTCTTT. V gene TRBV7-9 combines with J gene TRBJ1-1; weak D call: TRBD1 (6 bases). V lost 5 bases and J lost 0, with 16 bases in between. Germline lookup yields CDR1 SEHNR and CDR2 FQNEAQ (reference sequence). The CDR3 has 16 residues.

The V call is TRBV21-1, the J call TRBJ1-2. TRBV21-1 is tagged as a pseudogene. There are 15 residues in the CDR3. CDR3 amino acids: CASSSLAGANYGYTF. The CDR3 DNA reads TGTGCCAGCAGCTCCCTTGCGGGAGCTAACTATGGCTACACCTTC.

This clone appeared a few times. This chain connects TRBV27 to TRBJ2-1; the D is unclear. Germline V gene sequence: CDR1 MNHEY, CDR2 SMNVEV (reference sequence). The length of the CDR3 is 15 residues. Trimming left V 3 bases short and J 7 bases short, with 16 bases between. The CDR3 loop is CASSLRPYYLNEQFF. The DNA of the CDR3 is TGTGCCAGCAGTTTGAGACCCTACTATCTAAATGAGCAGTTCTTC.